What follows is one T cell receptor beta chain and its context. This sample is drawn from a study of blood T cell repertoires in COVID-19. Study summary: Samples representing acute and convalescent COVID-19 were sourced from the United States, Italy and Spain. The cDNA or gDNA used as material had been derived from T cells, B-cell-depleted T cells, or PBMCs.

In the original processing: Cell counts per sample came from amplifying reference gene primers. Only in-frame clones appear in the TCRdb table, and some are missing; sequencing was by immunoSEQ multiplex PCR. That table furnishes V, J and clone size, whereas the DNA furnished D and trimming. Of around 400,000 clones listed, just under 90% are singletons. The CDR3 extends over 12 amino acids. V dropped 0 bases and J dropped 9 bases, with 10 bases sitting between them. Per the germline V gene, CDR1 is GTSNPN and CDR2 is SVGIG (reference sequence). The TCR was taken from a woman in her 30s who had recovered from COVID-19. The sequenced sample consisted of PBMCs or T cells enriched from blood (not recorded which). This rearrangement joins TRBV30 to TRBJ2-3; TRBD2 is a possible D gene (6 bases). The CDR3 DNA is TGTGCCTGGAGTGTTACGGGGGAAACGCAGTATTTT. This translates into CAWSVTGETQYF. Full variable domain (missing parts from reference TRBV30 and TRBJ2-3): SQTIHQWPATLVQPVGSPLSLECTVEGTSNPNLYWYRQAAGRGLQLLFYSVGIGQISSEVPQNLSASRPQDRQFILSSKKLLLSDSGFYLCAWSVTGETQYFGPGTRLTVL.